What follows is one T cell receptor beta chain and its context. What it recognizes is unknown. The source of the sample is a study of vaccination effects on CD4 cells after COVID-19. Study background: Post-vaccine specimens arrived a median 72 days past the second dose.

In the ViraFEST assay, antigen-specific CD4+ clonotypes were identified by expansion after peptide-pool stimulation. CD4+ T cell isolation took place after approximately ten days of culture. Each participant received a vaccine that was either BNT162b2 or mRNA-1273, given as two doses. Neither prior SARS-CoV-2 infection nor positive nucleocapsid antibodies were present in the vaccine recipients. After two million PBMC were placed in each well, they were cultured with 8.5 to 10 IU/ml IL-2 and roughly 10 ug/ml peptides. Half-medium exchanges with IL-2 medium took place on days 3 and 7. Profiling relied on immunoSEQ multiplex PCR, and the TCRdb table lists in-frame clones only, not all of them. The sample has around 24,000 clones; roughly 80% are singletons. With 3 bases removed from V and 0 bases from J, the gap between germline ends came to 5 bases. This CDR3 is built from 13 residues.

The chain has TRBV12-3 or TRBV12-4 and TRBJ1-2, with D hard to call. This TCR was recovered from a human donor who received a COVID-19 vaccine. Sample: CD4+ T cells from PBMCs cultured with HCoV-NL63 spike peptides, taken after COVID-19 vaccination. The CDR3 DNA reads TGTGCCAGCAGTTTGACACCTAACTATGGCTACACCTTC. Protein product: CASSLTPNYGYTF.